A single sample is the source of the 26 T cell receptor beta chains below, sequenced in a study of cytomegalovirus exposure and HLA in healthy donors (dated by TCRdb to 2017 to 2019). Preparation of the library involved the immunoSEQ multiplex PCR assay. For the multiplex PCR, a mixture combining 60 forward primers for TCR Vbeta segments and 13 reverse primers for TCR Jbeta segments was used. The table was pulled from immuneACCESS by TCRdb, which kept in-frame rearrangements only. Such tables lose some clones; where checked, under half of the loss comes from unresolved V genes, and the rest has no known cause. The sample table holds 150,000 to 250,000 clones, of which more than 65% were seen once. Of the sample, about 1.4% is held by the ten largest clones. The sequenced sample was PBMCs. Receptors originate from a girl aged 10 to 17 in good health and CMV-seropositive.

The CDR3 DNA follows: TGTGCCTGGAGCGTTGGGCGTAACACTAACTATGGCTACACCTTC. Translation: CAWSVGRNTNYGYTF. This chain joins TRBV30 and TRBJ1-2, with D unclear. The germline gives CDR1 GTSNPN, CDR2 SVGIG (reference sequence). The CDR3 spans 15 residues. Deletions cut 3 bases from V and 0 bases from J, with 14 bases between.

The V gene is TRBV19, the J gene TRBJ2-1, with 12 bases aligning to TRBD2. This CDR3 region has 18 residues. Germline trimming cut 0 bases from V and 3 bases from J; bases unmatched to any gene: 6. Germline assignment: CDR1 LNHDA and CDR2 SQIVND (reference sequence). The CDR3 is CASSIDLVGLAGYNEQFF. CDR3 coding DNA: TGTGCCAGTAGTATAGATCTAGTGGGACTAGCGGGCTACAATGAGCAGTTCTTC.

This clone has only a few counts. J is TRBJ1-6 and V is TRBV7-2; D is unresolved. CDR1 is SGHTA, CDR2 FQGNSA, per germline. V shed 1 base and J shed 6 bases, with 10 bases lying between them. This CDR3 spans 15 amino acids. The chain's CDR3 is CASSLVGGLNSPLHF. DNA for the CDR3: TGTGCCAGCAGCTTAGTTGGCGGGCTTAATTCACCCCTCCACTTT.

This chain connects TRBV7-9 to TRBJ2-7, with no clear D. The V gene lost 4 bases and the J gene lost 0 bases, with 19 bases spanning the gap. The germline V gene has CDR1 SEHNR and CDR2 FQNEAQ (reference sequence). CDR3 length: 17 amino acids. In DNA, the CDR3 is TGTGCCAGCAGCTCTGATCTTGAACTCCAAAACTCCTACGAGCAGTACTTC. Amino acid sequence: CASSSDLELQNSYEQYF. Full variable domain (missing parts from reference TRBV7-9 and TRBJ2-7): DTGVSQNPRHKITKRGQNVTFRCDPISEHNRLYWYRQTLGQGPEFLTYFQNEAQLEKSRLLSDRFSAERPKGSFSTLEIQRTEQGDSAMYLCASSSDLELQNSYEQYFGPGTRLTVT.

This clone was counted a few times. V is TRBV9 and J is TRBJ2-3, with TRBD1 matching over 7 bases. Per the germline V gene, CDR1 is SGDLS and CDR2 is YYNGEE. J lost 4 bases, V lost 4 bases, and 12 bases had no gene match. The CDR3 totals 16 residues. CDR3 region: CASSPFDDRVPDTQYF. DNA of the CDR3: TGTGCCAGCAGCCCGTTTGACGACAGGGTCCCAGATACGCAGTATTTT.

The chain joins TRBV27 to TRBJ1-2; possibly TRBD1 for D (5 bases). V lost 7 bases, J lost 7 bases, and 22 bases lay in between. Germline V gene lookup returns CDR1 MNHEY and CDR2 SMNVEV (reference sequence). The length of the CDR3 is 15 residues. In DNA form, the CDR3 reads TGTGCCAGCACCGGCGCGGGGGTAGCGGGTAGTGGCTACACCTTC. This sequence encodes CASTGAGVAGSGYTF.

The CDR3 DNA sequence: TGTGCCAGCAGTGCAACAGGGAGAGATGGCTACACCTTC. Translating it yields CASSATGRDGYTF. The V and J genes are TRBV25-1 and TRBJ1-2; possible D gene TRBD1, 6 bases. Germline CDR1 and CDR2: MGHDK and SYGVNS. The CDR3 sequence is 13 residues long. The V gene lost 4 bases and the J gene lost 6 bases, with 12 bases spanning the gap.

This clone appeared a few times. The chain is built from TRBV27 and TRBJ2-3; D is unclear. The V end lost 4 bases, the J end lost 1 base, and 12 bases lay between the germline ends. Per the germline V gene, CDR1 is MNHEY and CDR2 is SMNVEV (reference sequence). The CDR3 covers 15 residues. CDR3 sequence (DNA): TGTGCCAGCAGTTCCCAGGTGTCCCGCACAGATACGCAGTATTTT. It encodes CASSSQVSRTDTQYF.

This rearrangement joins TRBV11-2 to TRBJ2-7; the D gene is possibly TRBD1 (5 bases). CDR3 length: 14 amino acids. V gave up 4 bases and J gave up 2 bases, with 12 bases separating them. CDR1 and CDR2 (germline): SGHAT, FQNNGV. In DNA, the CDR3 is TGTGCCAGCAGCTCTGGACAAAGAGCCTACGAGCAGTACTTC. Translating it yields CASSSGQRAYEQYF.

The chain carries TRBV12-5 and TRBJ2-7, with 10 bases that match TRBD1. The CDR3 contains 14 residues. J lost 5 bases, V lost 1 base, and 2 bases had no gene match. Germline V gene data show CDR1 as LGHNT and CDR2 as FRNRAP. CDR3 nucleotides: TGTGCTAGTGGTTTGGCGGGGACAGGGGACGAGCAGTACTTC. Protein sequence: CASGLAGTGDEQYF.

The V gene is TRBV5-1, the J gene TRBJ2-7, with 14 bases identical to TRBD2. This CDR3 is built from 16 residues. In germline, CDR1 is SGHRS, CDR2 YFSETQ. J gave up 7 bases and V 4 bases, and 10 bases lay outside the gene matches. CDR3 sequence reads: CASSAGLAGEGEEQYF. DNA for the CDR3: TGCGCCAGCAGCGCGGGACTAGCGGGGGAGGGAGAGGAGCAGTACTTC.

CDR3 residues: CASSPYTGGKTGELFF. Here the CDR3 DNA reads TGTGCCAGCAGTCCCTATACGGGGGGGAAAACCGGGGAGCTGTTTTTT. The chain combines TRBV6-6 with TRBJ2-2, with TRBD2 matching 8 bases. The CDR3 runs 16 residues. J was trimmed by 5 bases and V by 5 bases; bases with no gene match: 10. The germline CDR1 and CDR2 sequences are MNHNY and SVGAGI (reference sequence).

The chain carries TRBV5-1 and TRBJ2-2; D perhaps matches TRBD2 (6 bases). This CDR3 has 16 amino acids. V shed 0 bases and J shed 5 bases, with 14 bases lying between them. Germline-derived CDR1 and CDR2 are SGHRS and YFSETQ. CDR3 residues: CASSLGAGTSTGELFF. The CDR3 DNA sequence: TGCGCCAGCAGCTTGGGGGCGGGGACGTCGACCGGGGAGCTGTTTTTT.

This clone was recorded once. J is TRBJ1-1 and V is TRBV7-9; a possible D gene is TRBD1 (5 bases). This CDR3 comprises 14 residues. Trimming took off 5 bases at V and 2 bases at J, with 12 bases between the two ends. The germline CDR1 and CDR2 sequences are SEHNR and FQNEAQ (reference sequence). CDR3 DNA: TGTGCCAGCAGCCCCGGGGGGATTAACACTGAAGCTTTCTTT. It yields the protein CASSPGGINTEAFF.

CDR3 in DNA: TGTGCCAGCAGTCAAGGGGCCGTGGGCTACACCTTC. Translating gives CASSQGAVGYTF. The chain carries TRBV7-2 and TRBJ1-2, with D possibly TRBD1 on 5 matching bases. In germline, CDR1 is SGHTA, CDR2 FQGNSA. Trimming removed 6 bases from V and 8 bases from J, with 13 bases in between. CDR3 length equals 12 residues.

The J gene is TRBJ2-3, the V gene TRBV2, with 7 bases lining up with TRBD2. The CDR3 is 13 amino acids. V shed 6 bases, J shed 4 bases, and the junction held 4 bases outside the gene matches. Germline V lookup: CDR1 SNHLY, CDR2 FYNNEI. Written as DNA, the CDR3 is TGTGCCAGCAGGGCGGGGGTTGCAGATACGCAGTATTTT. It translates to CASRAGVADTQYF. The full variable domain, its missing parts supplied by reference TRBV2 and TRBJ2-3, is EPEVTQTPSHQVTQMGQEVILRCVPISNHLYFYWYRQILGQKVEFLVSFYNNEISEKSEIFDDQFSVERPDGSNFTLKIRSTKLEDSAMYFCASRAGVADTQYFGPGTRLTVL.

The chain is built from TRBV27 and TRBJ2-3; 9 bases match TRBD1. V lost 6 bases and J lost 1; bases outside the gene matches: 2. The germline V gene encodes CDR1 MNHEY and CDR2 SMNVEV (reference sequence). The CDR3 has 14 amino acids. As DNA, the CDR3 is TGTGCCAGCAGACGGACAGGGGGCACAGATACGCAGTATTTT. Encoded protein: CASRRTGGTDTQYF.

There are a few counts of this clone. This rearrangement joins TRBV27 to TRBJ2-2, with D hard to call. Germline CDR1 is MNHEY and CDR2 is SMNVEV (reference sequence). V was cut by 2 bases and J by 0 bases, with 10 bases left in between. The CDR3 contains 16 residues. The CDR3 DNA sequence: TGTGCCAGCAGTTTAATTCTTTTCGCGAACACCGGGGAGCTGTTTTTT. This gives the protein CASSLILFANTGELFF.

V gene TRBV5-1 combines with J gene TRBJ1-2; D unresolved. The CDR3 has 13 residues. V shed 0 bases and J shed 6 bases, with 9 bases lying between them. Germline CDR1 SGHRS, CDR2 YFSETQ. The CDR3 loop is CASSLGGSDGYTF. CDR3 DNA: TGCGCCAGCAGCTTGGGAGGGAGCGATGGCTACACCTTC.

The CDR3 DNA follows: TGTGCCACCAGCAGAGGCGCCTTCTTGGGCACACCCTACAATGAGCAGTTCTTC. Its translation is CATSRGAFLGTPYNEQFF. V gene TRBV15 combines with J gene TRBJ2-1; D not resolved. V lost 1 base and J lost 2, with 18 bases in between. CDR3 size: 18 residues. Germline CDR1 and CDR2: LNHNV and YYDKDF (reference sequence).

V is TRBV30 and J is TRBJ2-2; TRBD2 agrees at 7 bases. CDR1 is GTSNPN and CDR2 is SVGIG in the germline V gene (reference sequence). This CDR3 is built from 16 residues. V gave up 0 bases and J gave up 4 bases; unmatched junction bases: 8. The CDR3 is CAWSVLGGGITGELFF. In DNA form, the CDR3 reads TGTGCCTGGAGTGTACTCGGCGGGGGAATCACCGGGGAGCTGTTTTTT.

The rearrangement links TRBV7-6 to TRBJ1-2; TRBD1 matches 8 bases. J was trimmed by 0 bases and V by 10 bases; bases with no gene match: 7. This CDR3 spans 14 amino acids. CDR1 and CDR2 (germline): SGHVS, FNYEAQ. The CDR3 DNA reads TGTGCCATAACAGGGGGTGAGACTAACTATGGCTACACCTTC. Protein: CAITGGETNYGYTF.

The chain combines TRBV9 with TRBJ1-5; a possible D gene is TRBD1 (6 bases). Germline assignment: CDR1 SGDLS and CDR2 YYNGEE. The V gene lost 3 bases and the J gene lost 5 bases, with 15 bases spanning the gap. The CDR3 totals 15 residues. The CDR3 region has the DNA TGTGCCAGCAGCGGCTCAGGGGATAGGGATCAGCCCCAGCATTTT. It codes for CASSGSGDRDQPQHF.

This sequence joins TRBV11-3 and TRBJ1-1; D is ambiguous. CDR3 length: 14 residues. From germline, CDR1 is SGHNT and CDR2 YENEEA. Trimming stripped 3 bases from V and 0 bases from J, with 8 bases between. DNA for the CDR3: TGTGCCAGCAGCTTCCGCGGGGTGAACACTGAAGCTTTCTTT. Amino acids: CASSFRGVNTEAFF. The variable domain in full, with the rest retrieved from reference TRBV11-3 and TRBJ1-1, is EAGVVQSPRYKIIEKKQPVAFWCNPISGHNTLYWYLQNLGQGPELLIRYENEEAVDDSQLPKDRFSAERLKGVDSTLKIQPAELGDSAVYLCASSFRGVNTEAFFGQGTRLTVV.

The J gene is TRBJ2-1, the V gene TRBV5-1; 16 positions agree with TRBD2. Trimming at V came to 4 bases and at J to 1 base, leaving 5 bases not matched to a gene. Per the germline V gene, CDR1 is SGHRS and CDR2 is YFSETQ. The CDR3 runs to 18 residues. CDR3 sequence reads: CASSPGLAGGPSYNEQFF. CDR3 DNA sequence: TGCGCCAGCAGCCCGGGACTAGCGGGGGGGCCTTCCTACAATGAGCAGTTCTTC.

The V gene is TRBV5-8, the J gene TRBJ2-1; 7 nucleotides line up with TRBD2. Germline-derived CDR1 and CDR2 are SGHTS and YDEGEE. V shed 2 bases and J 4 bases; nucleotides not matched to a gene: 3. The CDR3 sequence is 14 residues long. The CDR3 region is CASSLPGGYNEQFF. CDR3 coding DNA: TGTGCCAGCAGCTTACCGGGAGGTTACAATGAGCAGTTCTTC.